Listed here are 9 T cell receptor beta chains from one sample, sequenced in a study of CD8 T cells in ankylosing spondylitis. A single record per CDR3 protein comes from TCRdb applying MiXCR to the 5' RACE reads. The sample consists of approximately 140,000 distinct CDR3 sequences, 7.5% to 9.5% of them appearing once. Sequencing was performed on synovial fluid, either unsorted or a sorted T cell fraction (not recorded which). Receptor source: a male donor with ankylosing spondylitis.

This clonotype turned up a few times. The chain carries TRBV18 and TRBJ2-7; 13 nucleotides agree with TRBD2. Germline V gene sequence: CDR1 KGHSH, CDR2 LQKENI. The CDR3 totals 15 residues. J was trimmed by 4 bases and V by 3 bases; bases with no gene match: 3. The chain's CDR3 is CASSPPGLAGYEQYF. The CDR3 DNA sequence: TGTGCCAGCTCACCGCCGGGACTAGCGGGGTACGAGCAGTACTTC.

This clonotype has ten or more counts. V is TRBV7-2 and J is TRBJ2-1, with D uncertain. Per the germline V gene, CDR1 is SGHTA and CDR2 is FQGNSA. Trimming cost V 5 bases and J 6 bases, with 14 bases left between them. The CDR3 has 14 amino acids. The CDR3 nucleotides are TGTGCCAGCAGCCCGCCTGGGTATAGCAATGAGCAGTTCTTC. It yields the protein CASSPPGYSNEQFF.

This clonotype was recorded at least ten times. The rearrangement joins TRBV30 to TRBJ2-2; D may match TRBD1 or TRBD2 (7 bases each). This CDR3 is built from 16 residues. CDR1 and CDR2 (germline): GTSNPN, SVGIG (reference sequence). The V end was cut by 5 bases, the J end by 3 bases, with 19 bases between. The CDR3 DNA reads as TGTGCCTGGTTGCCTAGCGGCCAGGGGGACACCGGGGAGCTGTTTTTT. This gives the protein CAWLPSGQGDTGELFF.

This rearrangement joins TRBV24-1 to TRBJ2-1, with 9 nucleotides matching TRBD2. Germline loops: CDR1 KGHDR, CDR2 SFDVKD. The V segment lost 4 bases and the J segment 4 bases; nucleotides outside the gene matches: 13. This CDR3 is 18 amino acids long. CDR3 nucleotide sequence: TGTGCCACCAGTGACACCACGCGCGGGAGCGGGGGGTACAATGAGCAGTTCTTC. Translation gives CATSDTTRGSGGYNEQFF.

The chain uses TRBV27 and TRBJ1-5; tentatively, D is TRBD1 (5 bases). The CDR3 is 13 amino acids. With 2 bases removed from V and 6 bases from J, the gap between germline ends came to 8 bases. Germline V lookup: CDR1 MNHEY, CDR2 SMNVEV (reference sequence). Written as DNA, the CDR3 is TGTGCCAGCAGTTTAAACGGGGGTCAGCCCCAGCATTTT. Translated: CASSLNGGQPQHF.

This clonotype was counted at least ten times. The CDR3 bases are TGCGCCAGCAGCCCCCAGGGTAGCCAGATCAATGAGCAGTTCTTC. Its protein product is CASSPQGSQINEQFF. The V and J genes are TRBV5-1 and TRBJ2-1; tentative D call: TRBD1 (5 bases). Germline V CDR1 and CDR2: SGHRS, YFSETQ. V was trimmed by 4 bases and J by 6 bases, leaving 17 bases between them. The CDR3 is 15 amino acids.

This clonotype was picked up many times. The chain is built from TRBV24-1 and TRBJ2-1, with 16 positions matching TRBD2. This CDR3 region has 17 residues. Trimming cost V 4 bases and J 5 bases; bases outside gene matches: 4. Per the germline V gene, CDR1 is KGHDR and CDR2 is SFDVKD. The DNA of the CDR3 is TGTGCCACCAGTGACCTGGGACTAGCGGGAGGGGACAATGAGCAGTTCTTC. This gives the protein CATSDLGLAGGDNEQFF.

The genes are TRBV20-1 and TRBJ2-3, with D possibly matching TRBD1 (6 bases). Per germline, CDR1 DFQATT and CDR2 SNEGSKA (reference sequence). CDR3 size: 13 residues. Trimming removed 2 bases from V and 9 bases from J, with 15 bases in between. The CDR3 region is CSARPVNRDTQYF. The CDR3, as DNA: TGCAGTGCTAGACCCGTGAACAGGGACACGCAGTATTTT.

This clonotype came up many times. The chain combines TRBV6-2 or TRBV6-3 with TRBJ2-7; a weak D match, TRBD1 (6 bases). CDR3 length equals 17 residues. The germline V and J ends were trimmed by 6 bases and 3 bases, with 24 bases remaining between them. The germline V gene has CDR1 MNHEY and CDR2 SVGEGT. The CDR3 protein is CASRHYNYGQPNYEQYF. For the CDR3, the DNA is TGTGCCAGCAGACACTACAATTACGGACAGCCGAACTACGAGCAGTACTTC.